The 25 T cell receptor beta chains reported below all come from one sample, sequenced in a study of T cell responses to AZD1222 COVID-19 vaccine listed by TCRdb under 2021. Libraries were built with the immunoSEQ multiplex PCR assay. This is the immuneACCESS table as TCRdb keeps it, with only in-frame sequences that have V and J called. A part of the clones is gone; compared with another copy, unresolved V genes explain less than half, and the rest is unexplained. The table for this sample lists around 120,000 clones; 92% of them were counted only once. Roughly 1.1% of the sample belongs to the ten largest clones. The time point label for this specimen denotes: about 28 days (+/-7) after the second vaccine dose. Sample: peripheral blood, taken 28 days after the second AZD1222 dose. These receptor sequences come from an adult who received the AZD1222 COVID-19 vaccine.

The CDR3 DNA reads TGTGCCAGCAGCTTAGATGCGCTAGGGGTAACCTACGAGCAGTACTTC. Amino acids: CASSLDALGVTYEQYF. The rearrangement links TRBV7-2 to TRBJ2-7; D perhaps matches TRBD1 (5 bases). Germline V CDR1 and CDR2: SGHTA, FQGNSA. The CDR3 sequence is 16 residues long. The V gene lost 1 base and the J gene lost 2 bases, with 15 bases spanning the gap.

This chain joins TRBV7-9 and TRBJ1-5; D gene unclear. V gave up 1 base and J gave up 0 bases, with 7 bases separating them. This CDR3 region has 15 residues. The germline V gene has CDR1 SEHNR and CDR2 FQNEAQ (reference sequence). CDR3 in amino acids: CASSLGDNSNQPQHF. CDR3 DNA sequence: TGTGCCAGCAGCTTAGGGGATAATAGCAATCAGCCCCAGCATTTT. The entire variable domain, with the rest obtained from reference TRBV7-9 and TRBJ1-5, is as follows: DTGVSQNPRHKITKRGQNVTFRCDPISEHNRLYWYRQTLGQGPEFLTYFQNEAQLEKSRLLSDRFSAERPKGSFSTLEIQRTEQGDSAMYLCASSLGDNSNQPQHFGDGTRLSIL.

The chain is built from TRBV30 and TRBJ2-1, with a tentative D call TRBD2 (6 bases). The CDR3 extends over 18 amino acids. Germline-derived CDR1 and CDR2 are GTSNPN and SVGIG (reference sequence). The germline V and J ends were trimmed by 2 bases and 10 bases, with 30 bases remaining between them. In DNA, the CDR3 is TGTGCCTGGAGTCCATCTTTGACCCGGGACTCGACCAAAAACGAGCAGTTCTTC. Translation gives CAWSPSLTRDSTKNEQFF.

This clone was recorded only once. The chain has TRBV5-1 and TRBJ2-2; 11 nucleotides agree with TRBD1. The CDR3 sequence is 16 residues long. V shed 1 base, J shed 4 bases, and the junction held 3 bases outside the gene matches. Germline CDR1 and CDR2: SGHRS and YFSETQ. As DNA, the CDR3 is TGCGCCAGCAGCTTGAGTGGGACAGGGGGCACCGGGGAGCTGTTTTTT. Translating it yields CASSLSGTGGTGELFF.

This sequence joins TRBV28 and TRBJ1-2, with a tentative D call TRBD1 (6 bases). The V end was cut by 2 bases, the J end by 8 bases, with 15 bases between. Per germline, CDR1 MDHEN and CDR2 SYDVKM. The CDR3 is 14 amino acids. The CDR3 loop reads CASSLRKTGEGYTF. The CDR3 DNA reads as TGTGCCAGCAGTTTACGGAAGACAGGTGAGGGCTACACCTTC.

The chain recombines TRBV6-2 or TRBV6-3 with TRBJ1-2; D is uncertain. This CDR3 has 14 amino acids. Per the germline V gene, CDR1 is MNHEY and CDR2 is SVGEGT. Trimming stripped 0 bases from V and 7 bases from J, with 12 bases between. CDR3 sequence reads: CASSYSGSRFGYTF. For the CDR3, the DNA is TGTGCCAGCAGTTACTCGGGCAGTCGTTTTGGCTACACCTTC.

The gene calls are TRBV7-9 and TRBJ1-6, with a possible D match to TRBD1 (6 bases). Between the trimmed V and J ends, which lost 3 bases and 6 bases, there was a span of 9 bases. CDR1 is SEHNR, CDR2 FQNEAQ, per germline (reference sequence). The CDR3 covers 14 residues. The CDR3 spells CASSFGQPNSPLHF. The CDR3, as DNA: TGTGCCAGCAGCTTTGGACAGCCTAATTCACCCCTCCACTTT. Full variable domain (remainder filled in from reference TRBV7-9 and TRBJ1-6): DTGVSQNPRHKITKRGQNVTFRCDPISEHNRLYWYRQTLGQGPEFLTYFQNEAQLEKSRLLSDRFSAERPKGSFSTLEIQRTEQGDSAMYLCASSFGQPNSPLHFGNGTRLTVT.

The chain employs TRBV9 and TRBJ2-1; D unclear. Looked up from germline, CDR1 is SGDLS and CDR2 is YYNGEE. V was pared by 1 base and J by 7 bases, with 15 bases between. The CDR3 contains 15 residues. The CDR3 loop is CASSVSGSHQNEQFF. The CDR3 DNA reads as TGTGCCAGCAGCGTATCGGGTAGCCACCAAAATGAGCAGTTCTTC.

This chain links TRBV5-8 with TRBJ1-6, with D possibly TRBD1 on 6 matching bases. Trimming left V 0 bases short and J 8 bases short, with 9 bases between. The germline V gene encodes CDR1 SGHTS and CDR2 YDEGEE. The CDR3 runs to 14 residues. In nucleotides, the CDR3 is TGTGCCAGCAGCTTGGGAGGGGGGGATTCACCCCTCCACTTT. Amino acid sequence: CASSLGGGDSPLHF.

As DNA, the CDR3 is TGTGCCAGCTCACCGGTTTCTCGCGAGCAGTACTTC. It is translated as CASSPVSREQYF. This chain uses TRBV18 with TRBJ2-7; D not resolved. The CDR3 is 12 amino acids. V lost 3 bases, J lost 6 bases, and 9 bases lay in between. Germline CDR1 reads KGHSH; CDR2 reads LQKENI.

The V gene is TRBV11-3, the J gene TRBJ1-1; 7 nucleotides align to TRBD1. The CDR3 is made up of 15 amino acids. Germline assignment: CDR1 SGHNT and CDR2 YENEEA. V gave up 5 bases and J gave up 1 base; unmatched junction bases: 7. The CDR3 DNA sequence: TGTGCCAGCAGCAACTCCGGGACAGCGAACACTGAAGCTTTCTTT. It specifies CASSNSGTANTEAFF.

The CDR3 loop is CASSPVAGGANVLTF. The CDR3 coding sequence is TGTGCCAGCAGCCCCGTGGCAGGTGGGGCCAACGTCCTGACTTTC. The chain couples TRBV11-1 to TRBJ2-6; D gene ambiguous. Germline V gene lookup returns CDR1 SGHAT and CDR2 FQDESV (reference sequence). The CDR3 is 15 residues long. V lost 5 bases and J 3 bases, leaving 11 bases between the germline ends.

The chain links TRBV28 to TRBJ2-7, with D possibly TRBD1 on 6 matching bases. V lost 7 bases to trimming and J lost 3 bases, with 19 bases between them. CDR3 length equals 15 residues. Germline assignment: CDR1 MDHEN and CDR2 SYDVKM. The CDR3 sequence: CASTLQGSGIYEQYF. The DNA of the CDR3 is TGTGCCAGCACCCTACAGGGTAGTGGGATCTACGAGCAGTACTTC.

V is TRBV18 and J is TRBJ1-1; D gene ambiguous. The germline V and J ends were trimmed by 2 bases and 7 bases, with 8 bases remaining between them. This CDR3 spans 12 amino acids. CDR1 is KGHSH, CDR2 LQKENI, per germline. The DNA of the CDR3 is TGTGCCAGCTCACCAGTGGGAGGTGAAGCTTTCTTT. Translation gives CASSPVGGEAFF.

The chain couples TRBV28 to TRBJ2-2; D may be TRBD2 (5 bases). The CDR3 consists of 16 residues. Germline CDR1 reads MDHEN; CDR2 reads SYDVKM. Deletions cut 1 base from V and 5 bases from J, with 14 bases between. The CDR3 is CASSLSRKTGTGELFF. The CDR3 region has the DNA TGTGCCAGCAGTTTATCCCGAAAGACGGGGACCGGGGAGCTGTTTTTT.

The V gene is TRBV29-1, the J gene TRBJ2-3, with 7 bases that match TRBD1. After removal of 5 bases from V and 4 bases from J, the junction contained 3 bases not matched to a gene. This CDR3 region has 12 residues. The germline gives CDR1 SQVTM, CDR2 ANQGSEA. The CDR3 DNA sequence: TGCAGCGTTCGAACAGGGGCAGATACGCAGTATTTT. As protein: CSVRTGADTQYF.

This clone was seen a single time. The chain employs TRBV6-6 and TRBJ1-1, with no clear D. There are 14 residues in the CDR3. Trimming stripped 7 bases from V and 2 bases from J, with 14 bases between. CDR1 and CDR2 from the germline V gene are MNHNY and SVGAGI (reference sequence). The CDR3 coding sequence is TGTGCCAGCATCCCTAGTTTTCCTAACACTGAAGCTTTCTTT. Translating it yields CASIPSFPNTEAFF.

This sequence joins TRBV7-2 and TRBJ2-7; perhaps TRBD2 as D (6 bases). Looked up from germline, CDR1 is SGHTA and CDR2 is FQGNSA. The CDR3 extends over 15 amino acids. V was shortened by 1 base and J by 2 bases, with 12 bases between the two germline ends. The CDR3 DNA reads TGTGCCAGCAGCTTAGAGGAGGGACGTACCTACGAGCAGTACTTC. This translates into CASSLEEGRTYEQYF. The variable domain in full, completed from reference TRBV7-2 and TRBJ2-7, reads GAGVSQSPSNKVTEKGKDVELRCDPISGHTALYWYRQSLGQGLEFLIYFQGNSAPDKSGLPSDRFSAERTGGSVSTLTIQRTQQEDSAVYLCASSLEEGRTYEQYFGPGTRLTVT.

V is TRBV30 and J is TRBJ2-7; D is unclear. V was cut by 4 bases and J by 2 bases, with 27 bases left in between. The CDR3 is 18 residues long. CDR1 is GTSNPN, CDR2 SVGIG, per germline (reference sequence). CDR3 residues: CAWNLIIRMCSSTYEQYF. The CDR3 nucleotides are TGTGCCTGGAATTTGATCATACGGATGTGCAGCTCCACCTACGAGCAGTACTTC. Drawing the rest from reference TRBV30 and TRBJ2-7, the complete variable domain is SQTIHQWPATLVQPVGSPLSLECTVEGTSNPNLYWYRQAAGRGLQLLFYSVGIGQISSEVPQNLSASRPQDRQFILSSKKLLLSDSGFYLCAWNLIIRMCSSTYEQYFGPGTRLTVT.

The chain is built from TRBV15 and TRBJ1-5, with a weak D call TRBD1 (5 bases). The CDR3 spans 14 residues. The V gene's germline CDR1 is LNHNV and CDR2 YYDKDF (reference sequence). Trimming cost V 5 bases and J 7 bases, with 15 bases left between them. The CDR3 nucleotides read TGTGCCACCAGCCCCGGAGGGGTCGGGCAGCCCCAGCATTTT. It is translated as CATSPGGVGQPQHF.

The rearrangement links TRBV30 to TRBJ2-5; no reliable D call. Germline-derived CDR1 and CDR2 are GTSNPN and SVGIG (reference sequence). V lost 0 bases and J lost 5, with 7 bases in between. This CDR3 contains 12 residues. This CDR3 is CAWSVAAETQYF. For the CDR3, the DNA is TGTGCCTGGAGTGTAGCCGCGGAGACCCAGTACTTC.

Written as DNA, the CDR3 is TGTGCCAGCAGTTTCCCAGGTCAGCCCCAGCATTTT. Protein sequence: CASSFPGQPQHF. The V and J genes are TRBV12-3 or TRBV12-4 and TRBJ1-5; the D is unclear. V lost 3 bases to trimming and J lost 6 bases, with 6 bases between them. The CDR3 is 12 residues long.

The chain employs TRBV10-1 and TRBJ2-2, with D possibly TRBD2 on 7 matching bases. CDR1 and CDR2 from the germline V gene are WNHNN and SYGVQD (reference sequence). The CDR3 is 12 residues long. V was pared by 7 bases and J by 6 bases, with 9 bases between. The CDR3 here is CASKGGPGELFF. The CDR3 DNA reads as TGCGCCAGCAAGGGGGGGCCCGGGGAGCTGTTTTTT.

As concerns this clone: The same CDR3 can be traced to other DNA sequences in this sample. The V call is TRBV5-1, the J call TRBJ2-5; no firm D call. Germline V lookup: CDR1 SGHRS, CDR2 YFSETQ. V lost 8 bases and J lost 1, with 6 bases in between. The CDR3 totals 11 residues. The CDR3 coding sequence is TGCGCCAGTAGCCTCCAAGAGACCCAGTACTTC. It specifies CASSLQETQYF. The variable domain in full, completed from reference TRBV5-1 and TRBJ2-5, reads KAGVTQTPRYLIKTRGQQVTLSCSPISGHRSVSWYQQTPGQGLQFLFEYFSETQRNKGNFPGRFSGRQFSNSRSEMNVSTLELGDSALYLCASSLQETQYFGPGTRLLVL.

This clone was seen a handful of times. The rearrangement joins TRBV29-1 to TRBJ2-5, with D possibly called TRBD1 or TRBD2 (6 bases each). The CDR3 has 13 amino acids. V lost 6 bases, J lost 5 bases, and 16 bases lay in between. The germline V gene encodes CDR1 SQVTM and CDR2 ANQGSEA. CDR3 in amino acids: CSVGRGRGETQYF. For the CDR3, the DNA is TGCAGCGTGGGCCGGGGGCGCGGGGAGACCCAGTACTTC.